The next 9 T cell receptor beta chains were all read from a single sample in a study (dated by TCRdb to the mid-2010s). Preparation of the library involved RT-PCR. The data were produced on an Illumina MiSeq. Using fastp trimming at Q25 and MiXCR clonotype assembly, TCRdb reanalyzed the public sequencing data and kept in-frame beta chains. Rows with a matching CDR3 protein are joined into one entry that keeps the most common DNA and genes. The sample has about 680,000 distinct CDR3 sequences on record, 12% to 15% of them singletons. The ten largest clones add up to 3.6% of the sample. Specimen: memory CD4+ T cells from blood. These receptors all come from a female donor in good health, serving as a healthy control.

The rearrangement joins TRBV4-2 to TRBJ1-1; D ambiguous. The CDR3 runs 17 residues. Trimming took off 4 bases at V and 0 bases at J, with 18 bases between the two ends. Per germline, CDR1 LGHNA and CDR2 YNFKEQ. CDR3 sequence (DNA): TGTGCCAGCAGCCCTAACCCCATGGGATTCATGAACACTGAAGCTTTCTTT. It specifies CASSPNPMGFMNTEAFF.

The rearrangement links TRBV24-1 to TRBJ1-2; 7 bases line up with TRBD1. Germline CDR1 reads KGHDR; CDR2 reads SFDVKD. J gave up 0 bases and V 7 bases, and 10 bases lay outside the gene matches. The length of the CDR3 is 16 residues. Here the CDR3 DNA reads TGTGCCACCAGCTCTACAGGGGCCCCTGCTAACTATGGCTACACCTTC. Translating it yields CATSSTGAPANYGYTF.

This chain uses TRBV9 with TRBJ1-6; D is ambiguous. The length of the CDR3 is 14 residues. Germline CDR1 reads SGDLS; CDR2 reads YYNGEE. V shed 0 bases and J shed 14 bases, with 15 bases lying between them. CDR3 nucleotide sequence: TGTGCCAGCAGCGTAGGAGGATTTGGGGTGGCCCTCCACTTT. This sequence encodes CASSVGGFGVALHF.

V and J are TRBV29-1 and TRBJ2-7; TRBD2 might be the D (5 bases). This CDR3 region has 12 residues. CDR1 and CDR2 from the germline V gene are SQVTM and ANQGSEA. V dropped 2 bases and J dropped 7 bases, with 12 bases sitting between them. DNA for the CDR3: TGCAGCGTTGAAAGACTAACCGGGGAGCAGTACTTC. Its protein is CSVERLTGEQYF.

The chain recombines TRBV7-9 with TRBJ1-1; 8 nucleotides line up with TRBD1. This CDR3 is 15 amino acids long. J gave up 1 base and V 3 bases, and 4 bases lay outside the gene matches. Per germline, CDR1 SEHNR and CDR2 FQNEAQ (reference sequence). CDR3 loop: CASSFLDRANTEAFF. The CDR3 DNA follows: TGTGCCAGCAGCTTCCTGGACAGGGCGAACACTGAAGCTTTCTTT.

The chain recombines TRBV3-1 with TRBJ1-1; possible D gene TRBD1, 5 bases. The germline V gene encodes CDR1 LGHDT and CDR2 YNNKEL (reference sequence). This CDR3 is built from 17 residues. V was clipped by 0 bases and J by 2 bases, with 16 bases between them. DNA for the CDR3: TGTGCCAGCAGCCAAGAACGGGAGGGACGACTAAACACTGAAGCTTTCTTT. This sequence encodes CASSQEREGRLNTEAFF.

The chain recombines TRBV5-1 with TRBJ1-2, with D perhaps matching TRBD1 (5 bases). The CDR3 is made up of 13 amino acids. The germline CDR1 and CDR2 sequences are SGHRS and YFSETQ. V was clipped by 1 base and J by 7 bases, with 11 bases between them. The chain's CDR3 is CASSLSTGGGYTF. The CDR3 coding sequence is TGCGCCAGCAGCTTGAGCACAGGTGGTGGCTACACCTTC.

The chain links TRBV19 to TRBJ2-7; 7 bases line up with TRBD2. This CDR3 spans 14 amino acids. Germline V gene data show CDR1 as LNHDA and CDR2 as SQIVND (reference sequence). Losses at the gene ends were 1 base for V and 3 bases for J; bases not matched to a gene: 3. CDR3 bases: TGTGCCAGTAGTATAGGCGGGAGTATCTACGAGCAGTACTTC. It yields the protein CASSIGGSIYEQYF.

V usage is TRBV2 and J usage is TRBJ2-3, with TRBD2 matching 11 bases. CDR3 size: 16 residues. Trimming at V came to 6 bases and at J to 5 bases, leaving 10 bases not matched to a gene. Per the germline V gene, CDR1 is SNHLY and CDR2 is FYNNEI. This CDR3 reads CASRVTLAGGLDTQYF. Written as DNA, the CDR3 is TGTGCCAGCAGAGTAACCTTAGCGGGAGGGTTAGATACGCAGTATTTT. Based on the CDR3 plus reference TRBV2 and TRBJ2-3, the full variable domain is EPEVTQTPSHQVTQMGQEVILRCVPISNHLYFYWYRQILGQKVEFLVSFYNNEISEKSEIFDDQFSVERPDGSNFTLKIRSTKLEDSAMYFCASRVTLAGGLDTQYFGPGTRLTVL.